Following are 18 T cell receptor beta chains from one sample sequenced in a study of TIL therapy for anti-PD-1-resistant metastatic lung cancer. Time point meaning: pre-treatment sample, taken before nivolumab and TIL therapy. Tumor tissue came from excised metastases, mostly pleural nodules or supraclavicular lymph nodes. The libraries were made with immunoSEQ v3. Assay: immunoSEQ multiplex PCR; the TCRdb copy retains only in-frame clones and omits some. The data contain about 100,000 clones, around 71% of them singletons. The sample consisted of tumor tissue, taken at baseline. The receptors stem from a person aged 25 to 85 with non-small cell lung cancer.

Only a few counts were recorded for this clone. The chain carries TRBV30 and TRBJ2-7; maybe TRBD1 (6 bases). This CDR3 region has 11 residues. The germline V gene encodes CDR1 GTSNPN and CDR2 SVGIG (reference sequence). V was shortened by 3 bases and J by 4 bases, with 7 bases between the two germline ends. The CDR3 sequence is CAWRRGYEQYF. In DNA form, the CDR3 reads TGTGCCTGGAGGAGGGGGTACGAGCAGTACTTC.

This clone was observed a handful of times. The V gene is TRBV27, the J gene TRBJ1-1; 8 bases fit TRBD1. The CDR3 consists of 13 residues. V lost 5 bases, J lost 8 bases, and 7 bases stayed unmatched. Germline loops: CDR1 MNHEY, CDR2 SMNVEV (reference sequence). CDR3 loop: CASSTGGRPEAFF. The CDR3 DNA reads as TGTGCCAGCAGTACAGGGGGTAGACCCGAAGCTTTCTTT.

The CDR3 coding sequence is TGCGCCAGCAGCCAAGTAGCGGGAGTGCGGGAGACCCAGTACTTC. This encodes CASSQVAGVRETQYF. The rearrangement joins TRBV4-3 to TRBJ2-5; 9 bases match TRBD2. The CDR3 has 15 amino acids. V lost 1 base and J lost 5; bases outside the gene matches: 5. CDR1 is LGHNA, CDR2 YSLEER, per germline.

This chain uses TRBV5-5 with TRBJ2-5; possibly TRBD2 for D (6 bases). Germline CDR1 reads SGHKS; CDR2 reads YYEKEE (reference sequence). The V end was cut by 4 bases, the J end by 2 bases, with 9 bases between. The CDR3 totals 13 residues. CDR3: CASSISGQETQYF. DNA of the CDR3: TGTGCCAGCAGCATTAGCGGACAAGAGACCCAGTACTTC.

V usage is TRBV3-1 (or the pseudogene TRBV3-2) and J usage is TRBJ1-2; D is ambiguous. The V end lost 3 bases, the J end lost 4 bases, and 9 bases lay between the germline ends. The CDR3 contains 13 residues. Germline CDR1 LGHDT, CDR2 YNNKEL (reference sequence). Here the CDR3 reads CASSQGLGYGYTF. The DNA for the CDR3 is TGTGCCAGCAGCCAGGGTTTGGGCTATGGCTACACCTTC.

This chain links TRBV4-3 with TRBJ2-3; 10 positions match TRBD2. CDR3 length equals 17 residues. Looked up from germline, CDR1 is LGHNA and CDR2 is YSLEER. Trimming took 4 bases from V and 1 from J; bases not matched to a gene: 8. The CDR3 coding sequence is TGCGCCAGCAGCCTTTACCACGGGACTAGCGGCACAGATACGCAGTATTTT. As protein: CASSLYHGTSGTDTQYF.

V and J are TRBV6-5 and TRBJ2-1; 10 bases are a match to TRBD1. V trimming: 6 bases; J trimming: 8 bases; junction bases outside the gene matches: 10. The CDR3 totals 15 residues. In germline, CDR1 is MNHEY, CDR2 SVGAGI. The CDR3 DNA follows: TGTGCCAGCAGCTACGGGACAGGGGTCGGCTATGAGCAGTTCTTC. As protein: CASSYGTGVGYEQFF.

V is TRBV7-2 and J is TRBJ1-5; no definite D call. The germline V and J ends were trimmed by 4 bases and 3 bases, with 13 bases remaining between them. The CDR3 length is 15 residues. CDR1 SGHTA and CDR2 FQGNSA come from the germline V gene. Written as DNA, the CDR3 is TGTGCCAGCAGCTCACTTTGGGCATCCAATCAGCCCCAGCATTTT. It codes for CASSSLWASNQPQHF.

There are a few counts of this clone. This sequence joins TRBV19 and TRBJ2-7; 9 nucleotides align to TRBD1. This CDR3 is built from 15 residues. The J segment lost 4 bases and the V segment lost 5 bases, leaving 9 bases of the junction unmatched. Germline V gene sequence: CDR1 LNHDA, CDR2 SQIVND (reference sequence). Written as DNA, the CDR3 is TGTGCCAGTAGTTTTACAGGGGGCGCTTCTTACGAGCAGTACTTC. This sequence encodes CASSFTGGASYEQYF.

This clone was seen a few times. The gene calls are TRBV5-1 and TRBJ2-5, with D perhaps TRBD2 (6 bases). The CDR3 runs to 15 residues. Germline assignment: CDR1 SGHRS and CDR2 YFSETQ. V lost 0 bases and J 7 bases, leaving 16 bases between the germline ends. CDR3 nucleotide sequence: TGCGCCAGCAGCTTGGAGGGAGGCCACGAGGGGACCCAGTACTTC. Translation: CASSLEGGHEGTQYF.

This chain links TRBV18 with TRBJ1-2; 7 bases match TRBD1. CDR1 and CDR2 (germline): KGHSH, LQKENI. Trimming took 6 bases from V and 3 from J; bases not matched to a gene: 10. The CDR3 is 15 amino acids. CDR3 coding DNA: TGTGCCAGCTCTGCAACTCGACAGGGCCACTATGGCTACACCTTC. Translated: CASSATRQGHYGYTF. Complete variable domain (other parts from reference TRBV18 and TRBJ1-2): NAGVMQNPRHLVRRRGQEARLRCSPMKGHSHVYWYRQLPEEGLKFMVYLQKENIIDESGMPKERFSAEFPKEGPSILRIQQVVRGDSAAYFCASSATRQGHYGYTFGSGTRLTVV.

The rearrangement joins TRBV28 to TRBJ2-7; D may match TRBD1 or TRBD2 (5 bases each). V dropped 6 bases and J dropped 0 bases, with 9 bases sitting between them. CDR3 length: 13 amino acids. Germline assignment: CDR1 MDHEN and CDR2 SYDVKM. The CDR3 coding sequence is TGTGCCAGCAGCACTAGGGGCTCCTACGAGCAGTACTTC. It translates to CASSTRGSYEQYF. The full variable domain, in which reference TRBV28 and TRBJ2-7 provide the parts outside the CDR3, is DVKVTQSSRYLVKRTGEKVFLECVQDMDHENMFWYRQDPGLGLRLIYFSYDVKMKEKGDIPEGYSVSREKKERFSLILESASTNQTSMYLCASSTRGSYEQYFGPGTRLTVT.

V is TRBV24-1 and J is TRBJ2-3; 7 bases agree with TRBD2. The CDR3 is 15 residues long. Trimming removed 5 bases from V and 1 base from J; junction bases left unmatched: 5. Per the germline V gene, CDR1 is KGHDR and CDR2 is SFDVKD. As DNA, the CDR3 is TGTGCCACCAGTGTAATGGCGGGAGGCACAGATACGCAGTATTTT. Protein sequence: CATSVMAGGTDTQYF.

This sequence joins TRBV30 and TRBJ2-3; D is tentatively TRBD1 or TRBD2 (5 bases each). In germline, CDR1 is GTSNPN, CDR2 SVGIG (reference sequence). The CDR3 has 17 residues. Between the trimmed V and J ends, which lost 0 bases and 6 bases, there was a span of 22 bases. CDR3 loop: CAWSVEAGKNRRDTQYF. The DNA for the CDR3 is TGTGCCTGGAGTGTGGAGGCAGGGAAAAACCGTCGGGATACGCAGTATTTT.

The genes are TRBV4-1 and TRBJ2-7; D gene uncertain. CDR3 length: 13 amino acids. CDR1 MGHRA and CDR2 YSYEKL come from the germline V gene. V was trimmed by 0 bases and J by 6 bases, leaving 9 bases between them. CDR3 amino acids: CASSQEGLPEQYF. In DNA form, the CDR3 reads TGCGCCAGCAGCCAAGAGGGGTTACCCGAGCAGTACTTC.

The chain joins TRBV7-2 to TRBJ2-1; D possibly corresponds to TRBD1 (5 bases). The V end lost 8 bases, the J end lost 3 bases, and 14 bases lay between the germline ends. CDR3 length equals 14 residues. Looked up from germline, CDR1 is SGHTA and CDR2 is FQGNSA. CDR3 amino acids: CASLTGNLYNEQFF. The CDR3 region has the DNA TGTGCCAGCCTAACAGGCAACCTCTACAATGAGCAGTTCTTC.

The CDR3 here is CASSPDRRSSYEQYF. The CDR3 DNA reads as TGTGCCAGCAGCCCGGACAGGCGAAGCTCCTACGAGCAGTACTTC. The chain has TRBV28 and TRBJ2-7; TRBD1 matches at 7 bases. The J segment lost 0 bases and the V segment lost 6 bases, leaving 8 bases of the junction unmatched. CDR3 length: 15 amino acids. Germline V gives CDR1 MDHEN, CDR2 SYDVKM.

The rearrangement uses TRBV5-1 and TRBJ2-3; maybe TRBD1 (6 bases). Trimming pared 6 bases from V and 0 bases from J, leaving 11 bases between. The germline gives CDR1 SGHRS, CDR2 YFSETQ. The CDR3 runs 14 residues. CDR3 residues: CASKTGTSTDTQYF. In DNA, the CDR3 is TGCGCCAGCAAGACAGGCACTAGCACAGATACGCAGTATTTT.